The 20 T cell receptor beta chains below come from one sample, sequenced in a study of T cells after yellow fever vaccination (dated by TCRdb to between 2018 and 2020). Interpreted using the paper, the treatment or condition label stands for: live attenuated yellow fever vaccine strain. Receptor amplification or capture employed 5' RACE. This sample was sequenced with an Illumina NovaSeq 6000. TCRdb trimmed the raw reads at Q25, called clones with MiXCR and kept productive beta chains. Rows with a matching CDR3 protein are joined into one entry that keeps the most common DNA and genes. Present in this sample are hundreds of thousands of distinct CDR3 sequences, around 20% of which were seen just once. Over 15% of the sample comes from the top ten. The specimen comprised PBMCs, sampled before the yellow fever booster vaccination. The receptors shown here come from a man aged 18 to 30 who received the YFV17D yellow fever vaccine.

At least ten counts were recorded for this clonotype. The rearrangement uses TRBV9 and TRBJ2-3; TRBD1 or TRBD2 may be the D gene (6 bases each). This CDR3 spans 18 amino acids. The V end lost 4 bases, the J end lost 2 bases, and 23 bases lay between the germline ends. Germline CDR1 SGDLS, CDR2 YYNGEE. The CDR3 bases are TGTGCCAGCAGCCCACGGAGGGGGGCAGCGTACTTCACAGATACGCAGTATTTT. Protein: CASSPRRGAAYFTDTQYF.

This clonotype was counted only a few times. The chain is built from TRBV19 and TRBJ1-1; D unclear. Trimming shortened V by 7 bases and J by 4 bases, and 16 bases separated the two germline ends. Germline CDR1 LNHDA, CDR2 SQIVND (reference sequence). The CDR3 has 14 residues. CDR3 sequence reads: CASTPLRKGTEAFF. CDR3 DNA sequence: TGTGCCAGTACCCCCCTCCGGAAGGGCACTGAAGCTTTCTTT.

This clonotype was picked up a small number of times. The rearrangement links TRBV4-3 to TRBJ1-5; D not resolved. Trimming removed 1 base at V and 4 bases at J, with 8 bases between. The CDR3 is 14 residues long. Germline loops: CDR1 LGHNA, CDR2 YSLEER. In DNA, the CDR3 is TGCGCCAGCAGCCAAGGGTCCCGAAATCAGCCCCAGCATTTT. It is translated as CASSQGSRNQPQHF.

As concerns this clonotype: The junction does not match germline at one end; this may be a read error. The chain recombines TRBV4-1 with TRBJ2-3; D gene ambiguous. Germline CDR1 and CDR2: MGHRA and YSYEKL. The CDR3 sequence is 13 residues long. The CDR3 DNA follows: TGTGCCAGCAGCCCCTTGACCACAGATACGCAGTATTTT. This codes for CASSPLTTDTQYF.

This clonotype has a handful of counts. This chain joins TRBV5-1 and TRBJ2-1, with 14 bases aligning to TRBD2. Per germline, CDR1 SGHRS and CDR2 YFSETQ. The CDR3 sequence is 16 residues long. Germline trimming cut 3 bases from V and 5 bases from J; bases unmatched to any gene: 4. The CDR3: CASSSGLAGGNNEQFF. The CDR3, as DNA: TGCGCCAGCAGCTCCGGACTAGCGGGGGGCAACAATGAGCAGTTCTTC.

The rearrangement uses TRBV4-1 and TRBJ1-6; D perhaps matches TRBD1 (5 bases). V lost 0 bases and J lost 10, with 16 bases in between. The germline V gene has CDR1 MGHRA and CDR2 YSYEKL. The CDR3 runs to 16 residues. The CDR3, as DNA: TGCGCCAGCAGCCAAGATCTCCAGGGTGCGGGATCACCCCTCCACTTT. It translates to CASSQDLQGAGSPLHF.

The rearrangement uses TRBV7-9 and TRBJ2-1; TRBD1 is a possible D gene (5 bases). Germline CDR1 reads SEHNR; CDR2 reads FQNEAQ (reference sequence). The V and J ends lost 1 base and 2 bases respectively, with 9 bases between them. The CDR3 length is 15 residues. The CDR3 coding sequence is TGTGCCAGCAGCTTAGAGCAGGGTACCTACAATGAGCAGTTCTTC. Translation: CASSLEQGTYNEQFF. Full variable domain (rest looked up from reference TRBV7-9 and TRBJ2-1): DTGVSQNPRHKITKRGQNVTFRCDPISEHNRLYWYRQTLGQGPEFLTYFQNEAQLEKSRLLSDRFSAERPKGSFSTLEIQRTEQGDSAMYLCASSLEQGTYNEQFFGPGTRLTVL.

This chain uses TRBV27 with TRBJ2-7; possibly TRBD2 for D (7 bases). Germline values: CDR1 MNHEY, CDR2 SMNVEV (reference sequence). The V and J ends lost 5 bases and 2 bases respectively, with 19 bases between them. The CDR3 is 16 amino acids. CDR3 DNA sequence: TGTGCCAGCAGTCGCCAGGGGAGGGGGGTTCCCTACGAGCAGTACTTC. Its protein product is CASSRQGRGVPYEQYF.

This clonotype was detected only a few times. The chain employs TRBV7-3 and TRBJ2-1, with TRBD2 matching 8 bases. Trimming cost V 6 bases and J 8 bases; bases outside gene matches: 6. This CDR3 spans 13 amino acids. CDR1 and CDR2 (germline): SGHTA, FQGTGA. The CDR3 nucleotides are TGTGCCAGCAGTCGGACTAGCTTCTATGAGCAGTTCTTC. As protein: CASSRTSFYEQFF.

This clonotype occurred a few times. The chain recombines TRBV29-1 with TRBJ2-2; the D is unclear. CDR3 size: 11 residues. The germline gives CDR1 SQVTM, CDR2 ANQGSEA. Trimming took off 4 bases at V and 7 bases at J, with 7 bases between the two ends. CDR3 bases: TGCAGCGTTGTTGTCAACGGGGAGCTGTTTTTT. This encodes CSVVVNGELFF.

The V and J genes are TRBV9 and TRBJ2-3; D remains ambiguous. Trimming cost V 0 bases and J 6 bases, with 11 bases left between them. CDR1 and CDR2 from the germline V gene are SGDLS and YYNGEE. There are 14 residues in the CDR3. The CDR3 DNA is TGTGCCAGCAGCGTAGCTACTATGGAGGATACGCAGTATTTT. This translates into CASSVATMEDTQYF.

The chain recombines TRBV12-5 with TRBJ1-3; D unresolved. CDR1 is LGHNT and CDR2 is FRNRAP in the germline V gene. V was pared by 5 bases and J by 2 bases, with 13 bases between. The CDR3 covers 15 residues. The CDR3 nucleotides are TGTGCTAGTGGTCCCCAGGAAGGCGCTGGAAACACCATATATTTT. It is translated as CASGPQEGAGNTIYF.

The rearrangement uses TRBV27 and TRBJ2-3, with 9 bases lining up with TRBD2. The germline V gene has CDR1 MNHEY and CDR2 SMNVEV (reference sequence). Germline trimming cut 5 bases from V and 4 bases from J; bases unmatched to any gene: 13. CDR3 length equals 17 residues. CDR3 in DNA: TGTGCCAGCAGTCTACCGGGGCTAGCGGGGAACCCAGATACGCAGTATTTT. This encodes CASSLPGLAGNPDTQYF.

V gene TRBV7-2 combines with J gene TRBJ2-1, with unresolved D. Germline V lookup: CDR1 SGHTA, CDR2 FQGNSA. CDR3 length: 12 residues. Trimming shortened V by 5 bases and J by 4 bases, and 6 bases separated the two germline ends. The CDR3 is CASSKYYNEQFF. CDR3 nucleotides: TGTGCCAGCAGCAAGTATTACAATGAGCAGTTCTTC.

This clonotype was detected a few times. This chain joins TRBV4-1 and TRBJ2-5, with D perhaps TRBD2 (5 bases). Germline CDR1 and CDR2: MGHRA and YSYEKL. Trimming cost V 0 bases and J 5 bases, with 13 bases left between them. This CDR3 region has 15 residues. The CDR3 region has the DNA TGCGCCAGCAGCCAAGACCCGGGGTTAGGTGAGACCCAGTACTTC. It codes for CASSQDPGLGETQYF.

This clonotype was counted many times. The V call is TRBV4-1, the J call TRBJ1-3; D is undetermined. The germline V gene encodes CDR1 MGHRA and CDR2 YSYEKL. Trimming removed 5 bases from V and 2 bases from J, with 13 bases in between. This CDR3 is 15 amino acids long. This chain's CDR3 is CASSFRVLTGNTIYF. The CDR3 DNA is TGCGCCAGCAGCTTTCGGGTGCTAACTGGAAACACCATATATTTT.

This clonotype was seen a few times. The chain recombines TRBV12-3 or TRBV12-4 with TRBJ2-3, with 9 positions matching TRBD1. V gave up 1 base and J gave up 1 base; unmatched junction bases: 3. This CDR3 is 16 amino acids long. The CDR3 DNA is TGTGCCAGCAGTTTAGGCCGGGACAGGGGCACAGATACGCAGTATTTT. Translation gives CASSLGRDRGTDTQYF.

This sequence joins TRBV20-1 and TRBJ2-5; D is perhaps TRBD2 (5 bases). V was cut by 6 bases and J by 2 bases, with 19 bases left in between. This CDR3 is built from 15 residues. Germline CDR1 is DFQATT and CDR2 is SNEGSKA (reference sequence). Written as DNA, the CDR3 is TGCAGTGCCCCCGATTCTACTCGGGGTCAAGAGACCCAGTACTTC. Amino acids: CSAPDSTRGQETQYF.

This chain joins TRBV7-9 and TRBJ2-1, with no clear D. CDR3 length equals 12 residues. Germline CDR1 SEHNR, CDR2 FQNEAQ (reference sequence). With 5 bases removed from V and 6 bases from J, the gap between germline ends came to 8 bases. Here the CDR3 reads CASSPRVNEQFF. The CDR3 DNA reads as TGTGCCAGCAGCCCCCGGGTCAATGAGCAGTTCTTC.

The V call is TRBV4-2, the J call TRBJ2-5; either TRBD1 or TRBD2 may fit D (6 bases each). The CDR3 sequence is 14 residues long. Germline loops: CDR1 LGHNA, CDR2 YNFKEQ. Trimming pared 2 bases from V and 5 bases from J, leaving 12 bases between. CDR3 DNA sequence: TGTGCCAGCAGCCAAACCCGGGGGCCGGAGACCCAGTACTTC. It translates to CASSQTRGPETQYF.